One T cell receptor (beta chain) is described in this entry. Antigen specificity is unknown. The record originates from a study of cytomegalovirus exposure and HLA in healthy donors. Study conclusions and caveats: CMV serostatus was the sole immune exposure information available. One cluster of highly shared sequence variants probably arose as a sequencing artifact.

In the PCR, 60 Vbeta and 13 Jbeta primers were used. Generated by immunoSEQ multiplex PCR, the TCRdb table keeps only in-frame clones and is missing some. Among 100,000 or so clones listed, roughly four fifths were seen once. V shed 2 bases, J shed 5 bases, and the junction held 7 bases outside the gene matches. The CDR3 sequence is 15 residues long. CDR1 is SGHRS and CDR2 is YFSETQ in the germline V gene. The chain links TRBV5-1 to TRBJ2-7; TRBD1 matches at 10 bases. The receptor comes from a young man in good health and CMV-seropositive. The specimen was PBMCs. CDR3 in DNA: TGCGCCAGCAGCTTCTCCGGACAGGGGGGGCACGAGCAGTACTTC. This sequence encodes CASSFSGQGGHEQYF.